This T cell receptor (beta chain) is from a study of beta chain features in type 1 diabetes. Trimming removed 7 bases at V and 5 bases at J, with 12 bases between. The CDR3 is made up of 13 amino acids. Germline values: CDR1 MNHNS, CDR2 SASEGT. Study-level points and caveats: In every one of the four CD4+ subsets, TCRB CDR3s were moderately but significantly shorter in Type 1 diabetes patients. Relative to healthy donors, patients appeared to have naive, central memory and Treg TCRB repertoires that were more similar. More deletions and fewer insertions at VDJ junctions were found in patients with type 1 diabetes.

The whole isolated RNA underwent reverse transcription, so sequencing captured expressed TCRB transcripts. Sequencing used immunoSEQ multiplex PCR; TCRdb keeps in-frame clones, though not all of them. Found here are 55,000 to 80,000 clones, almost 50% of them singletons; the top ten hold 0.7%. On this clone itself: Its antigen is not identified.

The purity of all sorted populations exceeded 98%. This clonotype was sampled from a man aged 25 to 40 with type 1 diabetes. The chain is built from TRBV6-1 and TRBJ1-5; D uncertain. The sequenced sample consisted of central memory CD4+ T cells from blood. In DNA form, the CDR3 reads TGTGCCAGCACCCCGGAGCGGGATCAGCCCCAGCATTTT. This translates into CASTPERDQPQHF.